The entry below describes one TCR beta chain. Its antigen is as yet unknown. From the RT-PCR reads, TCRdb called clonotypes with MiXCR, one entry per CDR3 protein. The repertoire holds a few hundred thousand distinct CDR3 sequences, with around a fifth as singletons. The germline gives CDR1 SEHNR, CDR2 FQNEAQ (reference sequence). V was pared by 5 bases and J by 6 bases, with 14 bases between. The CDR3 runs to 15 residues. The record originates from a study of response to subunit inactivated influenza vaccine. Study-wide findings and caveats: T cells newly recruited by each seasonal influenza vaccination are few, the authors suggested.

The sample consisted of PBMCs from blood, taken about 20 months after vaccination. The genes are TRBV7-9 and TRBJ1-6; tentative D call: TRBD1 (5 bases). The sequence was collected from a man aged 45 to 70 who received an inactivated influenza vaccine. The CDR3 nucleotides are TGTGCCAGCAGCCATAGGGGAGGCGCTAATTCACCCCTCCACTTT. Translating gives CASSHRGGANSPLHF.